The source of this T cell receptor beta chain is a study of blood T cell repertoires in COVID-19. Study summary: The United States, Italy and Spain were the sources of the acute and convalescent COVID-19 samples. Nucleic acid was either cDNA or gDNA, and it came from T cells, B-cell-depleted T cells, or PBMCs.

As processed by the authors: The assay estimated nucleated cells by amplifying reference gene primers. The table came from immunoSEQ multiplex PCR; TCRdb's copy has only in-frame clones and leaves some out. From that table come the V and J calls and clone size; the DNA was used to work out D and trimming. This sample has roughly 250,000 clones, with around 85% found just once. The CDR3 has 14 amino acids. Trimming shortened V by 5 bases and J by 2 bases, and 7 bases separated the two germline ends. CDR1 and CDR2 from the germline V gene are MNHEY and SMNVEV (reference sequence). The sample comprised peripheral blood. The receptor's source is a human donor with COVID-19, enrolled during active disease. The donor label of this sample is uncertain. This sequence joins TRBV27 and TRBJ1-6; weak D call: TRBD1 (6 bases). As DNA, the CDR3 is TGTGCCAGCAGTGACAGGCCCTATAATTCACCCCTCCACTTT. Translating gives CASSDRPYNSPLHF.